These T cell receptor beta chains were read from a single sample in a study of type 1 regulatory T cells. TCRdb reprocessed the reads with MiXCR, giving one entry per CDR3 protein. The table lists around 88,000 distinct CDR3 sequences, around a third of them singletons, with 2% to 2.5% in the top ten. The sample taken for sequencing was CD4+ T cells, either the whole sample or a sorted fraction (not recorded which). Receptor source: a human donor in good health. CDR3s include the opening cysteine and the closing phenylalanine or tryptophan. The D gene is left open where the match is weak. Size is stated for part of the rows, as once, few or many counts, or as a class when the clone is expanded.

D	V	size	J	CDR3	DNA
NA	TRBV12-3/TRBV12-4	few	TRBJ1-6	CASSRSRLDLAPLHF	TGTGCCAGCAGCCGTTCCCGCCTAGATTTAGCACCCCTCCACTTT
TRBD1	TRBV5-6	NA	TRBJ1-1	CASSGTGAAGSEAFF	TGTGCCAGCAGCGGTACAGGGGCCGCCGGGTCTGAAGCTTTCTTT
TRBD1	TRBV15	NA	TRBJ2-7	CATSRDRQGGYEQYF	TGTGCCACCAGCAGAGATCGACAGGGGGGGTACGAGCAGTACTTC
NA	TRBV29-1	NA	TRBJ2-2	CSAGTGLTGELFF	TGCAGTGCAGGGACGGGGCTCACCGGGGAGCTGTTTTTT
TRBD1	TRBV7-6	few	TRBJ2-7	CASRPIGDRDVSYEQYF	TGTGCCAGCAGACCAATAGGGGACAGGGACGTCTCCTACGAGCAGTACTTC
TRBD2	TRBV5-1	few	TRBJ2-2	CASSGSLAGNTGELFF	TGCGCCAGCAGCGGCTCACTAGCGGGGAACACCGGGGAGCTGTTTTTT
TRBD1	TRBV4-2	few	TRBJ2-7	CASSQEQGAWVYEQYF	TGTGCCAGCAGCCAGGAACAGGGGGCATGGGTATACGAGCAGTACTTC
NA	TRBV20-1	NA	TRBJ2-3	CSAVLPSTDTQYF	TGCAGTGCCGTCTTACCTAGCACAGATACGCAGTATTTT
NA	TRBV2	NA	TRBJ1-5	CASTGTSSNQPQHF	TGTGCCAGCACGGGAACGAGTAGCAATCAGCCCCAGCATTTT
TRBD1	TRBV29-1	many	TRBJ2-5	CSVTGVTQYF	TGCAGCGTCACAGGGGTGACCCAGTACTTC
NA	TRBV28	NA	TRBJ2-3	CASISMGGSTDTQYF	TGTGCCAGCATCTCTATGGGGGGATCCACAGATACGCAGTATTTT
NA	TRBV5-1	NA	TRBJ1-1	CASSLTPNAEAFF	TGCGCCAGCAGCTTGACACCGAACGCTGAAGCTTTCTTT
NA	TRBV29-1	few	TRBJ1-3	CSVKDLVSSGNTIYF	TGCAGCGTAAAGGACCTAGTAAGCTCTGGAAACACCATATATTTT
NA	TRBV29-1	NA	TRBJ2-7	CSVVPGGYEQYF	TGCAGCGTTGTTCCAGGAGGGTACGAGCAGTACTTC
NA	TRBV7-8	NA	TRBJ2-1	CASNPVRKNEQFF	TGTGCCAGCAACCCCGTTCGTAAGAATGAGCAGTTCTTC
NA	TRBV27	few	TRBJ2-3	CASSFQGGLITPYF	TGTGCCAGCAGTTTCCAAGGGGGGCTCATAACCCCGTATTTT
TRBD1	TRBV3-1	NA	TRBJ2-3	CASSTGTDTDTQYF	TGTGCCAGCAGCACCGGGACAGACACAGATACGCAGTATTTT
NA	TRBV20-1	few	TRBJ2-1	CSARDPLLAQSSYNEQFF	TGCAGTGCTAGAGATCCCCTCCTAGCGCAGAGCTCCTACAATGAGCAGTTCTTC
TRBD1	TRBV20-1	few	TRBJ1-1	CSAKEGDRVTEAFF	TGCAGTGCCAAAGAGGGGGACAGGGTCACTGAAGCTTTCTTT
NA	TRBV20-1	NA	TRBJ1-1	CSARRGANTEAFF	TGCAGTGCCCGGCGAGGGGCTAACACTGAAGCTTTCTTT
NA	TRBV24-1	NA	TRBJ2-2	CATSDPRDTGELFF	TGTGCCACCAGTGATCCACGGGACACCGGGGAGCTGTTTTTT
NA	TRBV7-2	once	TRBJ2-5	CASSLALSGLGETQYF	TGTGCCAGCAGCTTAGCGTTGAGCGGTTTGGGAGAGACCCAGTACTTC
NA	TRBV5-1	NA	TRBJ2-6	CASSFWPGANVLTF	TGCGCCAGCAGCTTTTGGCCTGGGGCCAACGTCCTGACTTTC
NA	TRBV3-1	few	TRBJ1-1	CASTLSRENTEAFF	TGTGCCAGCACCCTGTCCCGGGAGAACACTGAAGCTTTCTTT
TRBD1	TRBV5-1	NA	TRBJ1-1	CASSLVAGQGLHTEAFF	TGCGCCAGCAGCTTGGTCGCGGGACAGGGACTACACACTGAAGCTTTCTTT
NA	TRBV20-1	NA	TRBJ2-5	CSVRGQETQYF	TGCAGTGTGCGGGGCCAAGAGACCCAGTACTTC
NA	TRBV19	NA	TRBJ2-7	CASSPGRGAYEQYF	TGTGCCAGTAGTCCCGGTCGGGGCGCCTACGAGCAGTACTTC
TRBD2	TRBV6-2/TRBV6-3	NA	TRBJ2-1	CASSHALAGRGQFF	TGTGCCAGCAGCCACGCACTAGCGGGAAGGGGGCAGTTCTTC
NA	TRBV19	once	TRBJ2-3	CASSIAVGSTDTQYF	TGTGCCAGTAGTATCGCGGTGGGGAGCACAGATACGCAGTATTTT
NA	TRBV2	few	TRBJ1-6	CASSDRGTYDSSPLHF	TGTGCCAGCAGCGACCGTGGGACATACGACTCCTCACCCCTCCACTTT
TRBD1	TRBV6-1	few	TRBJ2-7	CASRTGTAVSYEQYF	TGTGCCAGCCGAACAGGGACAGCCGTTTCCTACGAGCAGTACTTC
NA	TRBV7-2	NA	TRBJ2-1	CASSKDSPNEQFF	TGTGCCAGCAGCAAGGACTCACCCAATGAGCAGTTCTTC
TRBD1	TRBV7-2	few	TRBJ2-7	CASSRQGYSYEQYF	TGTGCCAGCAGCCGACAGGGATACTCCTACGAGCAGTACTTC
TRBD2	TRBV7-9	few	TRBJ2-1	CASSLVLAGDNEQFF	TGTGCCAGCAGCTTAGTCCTGGCGGGAGACAATGAGCAGTTCTTC
TRBD1	TRBV12-3/TRBV12-4	NA	TRBJ1-1	CASSFDRVGTEAFF	TGTGCCAGCAGTTTTGACAGGGTGGGCACTGAAGCTTTCTTT
TRBD2	TRBV5-1	few	TRBJ2-3	CASTTSGSSLSDTQYF	TGCGCCAGCACAACTAGCGGGAGCTCGCTTTCAGATACGCAGTATTTT
NA	TRBV7-9	NA	TRBJ2-5	CASSLDSPQETQYF	TGTGCCAGCAGCTTAGATAGCCCCCAAGAGACCCAGTACTTC
TRBD1	TRBV25-1	few	TRBJ1-2	CASSGGTGGYTF	TGTGCCAGCAGTGGAGGGACAGGGGGCTACACCTTC
TRBD2	TRBV4-3	few	TRBJ2-1	CASSQGVQWREIPNNEQFF	TGCGCCAGCAGCCAAGGGGTACAATGGCGGGAGATTCCCAACAATGAGCAGTTCTTC
NA	TRBV7-2	NA	TRBJ2-3	CASSFTSPRTDTQYF	TGTGCCAGCAGCTTCACTAGTCCGCGCACAGATACGCAGTATTTT
NA	TRBV29-1	NA	TRBJ2-7	CSVDRGAYEQYF	TGCAGCGTTGATAGGGGTGCCTACGAGCAGTACTTC
TRBD2	TRBV5-5	NA	TRBJ2-2	CASSLAELTGELFF	TGTGCCAGCAGTCTAGCGGAACTCACCGGGGAGCTGTTTTTT
TRBD1	TRBV27	few	TRBJ2-5	CASRMFFGTGGEETQYF	TGTGCCAGCAGAATGTTTTTCGGGACAGGGGGCGAGGAGACCCAGTACTTC
TRBD1	TRBV7-9	once	TRBJ1-2	CASSLQGGYGYTF	TGTGCCAGCAGCTTACAGGGGGGCTATGGCTACACCTTC
NA	TRBV13	NA	TRBJ2-7	CASSIRPKASQGFSYEQYF	TGTGCCAGCAGCATAAGGCCAAAGGCCTCACAGGGATTTTCCTACGAGCAGTACTTC
NA	TRBV5-6	NA	TRBJ2-5	CTSSLGSVQETQYF	TGTACCAGCAGCTTGGGGTCGGTCCAAGAGACCCAGTACTTC
TRBD2	TRBV14	NA	TRBJ2-1	CASSHRTVGGEQFF	TGTGCCAGCAGCCACCGGACGGTGGGAGGGGAGCAGTTCTTC
NA	TRBV5-4	NA	TRBJ2-1	CASSLAGAGTYNEQFF	TGTGCCAGCAGCTTGGCCGGGGCAGGCACCTACAATGAGCAGTTCTTC
TRBD2	TRBV12-3/TRBV12-4	NA	TRBJ2-6	CASRLRLAGMSGANVLTF	TGTGCCAGCAGGCTCCGACTAGCGGGTATGTCTGGGGCCAACGTCCTGACTTTC
NA	TRBV11-2	few	TRBJ2-7	CASSLASGYSYEQYF	TGTGCCAGCAGCTTAGCCTCGGGTTACTCCTACGAGCAGTACTTC
NA	TRBV18	few	TRBJ1-1	CASSFKDTEAFF	TGTGCCAGCTCATTCAAGGACACTGAAGCTTTCTTT
NA	TRBV5-5	few	TRBJ2-1	CASRSGHEQFF	TGTGCCAGCCGTTCAGGCCATGAGCAGTTCTTC
NA	TRBV20-1	few	TRBJ1-3	CSAPGEGRVFGSGNTIYF	TGCAGTGCTCCCGGGGAGGGAAGAGTCTTCGGCTCTGGAAACACCATATATTTT